Shown below are 29 T cell receptor beta chains from a single sample sequenced in a study of neurological immune-mediated disorders. TCRdb analysed the 5' RACE reads with MiXCR anew, one entry per CDR3 protein. In the table there are 84,000 or so distinct CDR3 sequences, roughly 4.3% of which are singletons. Time point indicated: longitudinal time-point 3. The specimen sequenced was PBMCs. The receptors originated from a woman aged 60-75 years with multiple sclerosis.

This clonotype was recorded at least ten times. The CDR3 DNA reads as TGTGCCAGCAGTTACTCGACAGGAGAAAACATTCAGTACTTC. Translation gives CASSYSTGENIQYF. The genes are TRBV6-5 and TRBJ2-4; possibly TRBD1 for D (6 bases). Germline V lookup: CDR1 MNHEY, CDR2 SVGAGI. V was shortened by 0 bases and J by 5 bases, with 8 bases between the two germline ends. The CDR3 contains 14 residues.

This clonotype came up many times. This chain's CDR3 is CASSLGSPNTEAFF. In DNA, the CDR3 is TGTGCCAGCAGTTTGGGGTCCCCAAACACTGAAGCTTTCTTT. This sequence joins TRBV12-3 or TRBV12-4 and TRBJ1-1; D is ambiguous. The CDR3 is made up of 14 amino acids. Trimming pared 3 bases from V and 2 bases from J, leaving 10 bases between.

At least ten counts were recorded for this clonotype. This chain joins TRBV5-6 and TRBJ1-1; possibly TRBD1 for D (5 bases). Germline-derived CDR1 and CDR2 are SGHDT and YYEEEE. The CDR3 runs 15 residues. The germline V and J ends were trimmed by 0 bases and 1 base, with 10 bases remaining between them. CDR3 sequence reads: CASSLGGAGNTEAFF. DNA of the CDR3: TGTGCCAGCAGCTTGGGAGGGGCGGGGAACACTGAAGCTTTCTTT.

This clonotype was counted many times. This chain joins TRBV6-5 and TRBJ2-3; 12 bases fit TRBD2. V trimming: 5 bases; J trimming: 2 bases; junction bases outside the gene matches: 11. The CDR3 has 18 amino acids. CDR1 and CDR2 (germline): MNHEY, SVGAGI. CDR3 nucleotides: TGTGCCAGCAGTACACTAGCGGGGGGTAATACTTTCACAGATACGCAGTATTTT. Translating gives CASSTLAGGNTFTDTQYF.

This clonotype was recorded many times. The chain has TRBV12-3 or TRBV12-4 and TRBJ1-1; D remains ambiguous. V was shortened by 7 bases and J by 3 bases, with 12 bases between the two germline ends. The CDR3 is 13 amino acids. The CDR3 DNA reads as TGTGCCAGCACTCCAACTTGGGACACTGAAGCTTTCTTT. Its protein is CASTPTWDTEAFF.

This clonotype was counted ten times or more. The chain links TRBV4-1 to TRBJ2-7, with D possibly being TRBD2 (5 bases). With 3 bases removed from V and 2 bases from J, the gap between germline ends came to 8 bases. CDR1 is MGHRA, CDR2 YSYEKL, per germline. CDR3 length equals 13 residues. The CDR3 loop reads CASSQELAYEQYF. The DNA for the CDR3 is TGCGCCAGCAGCCAGGAACTAGCCTACGAGCAGTACTTC.

This clonotype was picked up many times. This chain joins TRBV20-1 and TRBJ1-1; a weak D match, TRBD1 (5 bases). The CDR3 covers 17 residues. Germline CDR1 and CDR2: DFQATT and SNEGSKA (reference sequence). V gave up 0 bases and J gave up 5 bases, with 22 bases separating them. For the CDR3, the DNA is TGCAGTGCTAGAGATCGGTTTTGGGGGTCCGTGGAGACTGAAGCTTTCTTT. It specifies CSARDRFWGSVETEAFF.

This clonotype was recorded many times. The rearrangement uses TRBV20-1 and TRBJ2-5; D ambiguous. The ends were cut back, 0 bases at V and 5 bases at J, with 4 bases in the middle. The CDR3 consists of 11 residues. Germline V lookup: CDR1 DFQATT, CDR2 SNEGSKA (reference sequence). The CDR3 protein is CSARDLETQYF. The DNA for the CDR3 is TGCAGTGCTAGAGACCTTGAGACCCAGTACTTC.

This clonotype was detected many times. V and J are TRBV5-1 and TRBJ1-1; 8 nucleotides match TRBD1. The length of the CDR3 is 16 residues. Germline CDR1 SGHRS, CDR2 YFSETQ. V lost 2 bases, J lost 5 bases, and 11 bases stayed unmatched. This chain's CDR3 is CASSFTAGGVETEAFF. In DNA, the CDR3 is TGCGCCAGCAGCTTCACGGCAGGGGGCGTAGAAACTGAAGCTTTCTTT. Full variable domain (rest looked up from reference TRBV5-1 and TRBJ1-1): KAGVTQTPRYLIKTRGQQVTLSCSPISGHRSVSWYQQTPGQGLQFLFEYFSETQRNKGNFPGRFSGRQFSNSRSEMNVSTLELGDSALYLCASSFTAGGVETEAFFGQGTRLTVV.

This clonotype was counted ten times or more. V gene TRBV20-1 combines with J gene TRBJ2-1; the D gene is possibly TRBD2 (6 bases). Germline loops: CDR1 DFQATT, CDR2 SNEGSKA (reference sequence). V was cut by 0 bases and J by 3 bases, with 12 bases left in between. The CDR3 runs 15 residues. Here the CDR3 DNA reads TGCAGTGCTAGAGACGTGGCGGGGAACTACAATGAGCAGTTCTTC. Its protein product is CSARDVAGNYNEQFF.

This clonotype came up many times. The V and J genes are TRBV7-9 and TRBJ1-5; D might be TRBD1 (5 bases). Germline CDR1 SEHNR, CDR2 FQNEAQ (reference sequence). The CDR3 has 15 amino acids. Deletions cut 7 bases from V and 7 bases from J, with 20 bases between. The CDR3 here is CASTPGEGIKQPQHF. CDR3 coding DNA: TGTGCCAGCACCCCTGGGGAGGGGATCAAACAGCCCCAGCATTTT.

This clonotype was recorded many times. The J gene is TRBJ1-5, the V gene TRBV5-1; perhaps TRBD1 as D (5 bases). Germline V gene data show CDR1 as SGHRS and CDR2 as YFSETQ. The CDR3 covers 16 residues. V shed 2 bases and J shed 1 base, with 13 bases lying between them. The CDR3 reads CASSLGTVGSNQPQHF. The CDR3 bases are TGCGCCAGCAGCTTAGGGACCGTGGGGAGCAATCAGCCCCAGCATTTT.

The sample holds many counts of this clonotype. The gene calls are TRBV5-1 and TRBJ1-3; the D is unclear. The CDR3 totals 15 residues. Germline lookup yields CDR1 SGHRS and CDR2 YFSETQ. V gave up 0 bases and J gave up 0 bases, with 7 bases separating them. This chain's CDR3 is CASSLEDSSGNTIYF. As DNA, the CDR3 is TGCGCCAGCAGCTTGGAGGACTCCTCTGGAAACACCATATATTTT.

Note on this clonotype: A read error may explain this, as a much larger clone is one base away. The chain links TRBV29-1 to TRBJ1-4; a weak D match, TRBD1 (6 bases). Germline V gives CDR1 SQVTM, CDR2 ANQGSEA. This CDR3 contains 14 residues. CDR3 nucleotide sequence: TGCAGTGTCGGGACACCTGCAACTAATGAAAAACTGTTTTTT. Amino acid sequence: CSVGTPATNEKLFF.

This clonotype was found many times. The chain links TRBV7-2 to TRBJ1-5; D unclear. The CDR3 contains 13 residues. V was cut by 5 bases and J by 6 bases, with 11 bases left in between. CDR1 is SGHTA, CDR2 FQGNSA, per germline. The CDR3 is CASSGMIGQPQHF. CDR3 nucleotide sequence: TGTGCCAGCAGCGGGATGATCGGTCAGCCCCAGCATTTT.

The sample holds many counts of this clonotype. The genes are TRBV7-8 and TRBJ1-5; 8 bases align to TRBD1. The J segment lost 4 bases and the V segment lost 5 bases, leaving 10 bases of the junction unmatched. Per germline, CDR1 SGHVS and CDR2 FQNEAQ. This CDR3 region has 16 residues. DNA for the CDR3: TGTGCCAGCAGCCCCATGGGCCAGGGGGCAAATCAGCCCCAGCATTTT. This gives the protein CASSPMGQGANQPQHF.

This clonotype was observed many times. This chain uses TRBV15 with TRBJ2-1; D might be TRBD2 (5 bases). Germline V CDR1 and CDR2: LNHNV, YYDKDF (reference sequence). V gave up 2 bases and J gave up 1 base, with 15 bases separating them. The CDR3 has 17 amino acids. The CDR3 region has the DNA TGTGCCACCAGCAGAACCACCCCAAGGAGGTCCTACAATGAGCAGTTCTTC. This sequence encodes CATSRTTPRRSYNEQFF.

This chain links TRBV20-1 with TRBJ2-7; 8 bases are a match to TRBD2. The V segment lost 6 bases and the J segment 0 bases; nucleotides outside the gene matches: 7. Germline V CDR1 and CDR2: DFQATT, SNEGSKA (reference sequence). The CDR3 contains 14 residues. In nucleotides, the CDR3 is TGCAGTGCCAGTAAGCGGGGGCCCTCCTACGAGCAGTACTTC. Its translation is CSASKRGPSYEQYF.

The chain carries TRBV25-1 and TRBJ2-5; 8 nucleotides align to TRBD1. With V trimmed by 2 bases and J by 2 bases, 13 bases remained unmatched. Germline values: CDR1 MGHDK, CDR2 SYGVNS. This CDR3 has 18 amino acids. CDR3 residues: CASSENFLWTGWQETQYF. The CDR3 region has the DNA TGTGCCAGCAGTGAAAACTTCCTCTGGACAGGGTGGCAAGAGACCCAGTACTTC.

Ten or more counts support this clonotype. The V and J genes are TRBV20-1 and TRBJ2-7; TRBD2 aligns across 8 bases. From germline, CDR1 is DFQATT and CDR2 SNEGSKA (reference sequence). Losses at the gene ends were 0 bases for V and 10 bases for J; bases not matched to a gene: 14. The CDR3 covers 15 residues. CDR3 region: CSARDLRLAGLEQYF. In nucleotides, the CDR3 is TGCAGTGCTAGAGATCTGAGGCTAGCGGGTCTAGAACAGTACTTC.

This clonotype was observed many times. This chain links TRBV5-1 with TRBJ2-3; no definite D call. Per germline, CDR1 SGHRS and CDR2 YFSETQ. Trimming pared 4 bases from V and 0 bases from J, leaving 15 bases between. The CDR3 is 16 amino acids. The DNA of the CDR3 is TGCGCCAGCAGCGTTGGGCTTTTTTCTAGCACAGATACGCAGTATTTT. Its protein product is CASSVGLFSSTDTQYF.

At least ten counts were recorded for this clonotype. The rearrangement links TRBV18 to TRBJ2-5, with D perhaps matching TRBD1 (6 bases). In germline, CDR1 is KGHSH, CDR2 LQKENI. V was cut by 5 bases and J by 4 bases, with 14 bases left in between. This CDR3 region has 14 residues. As DNA, the CDR3 is TGTGCCAGCTCAAGGGGGACAAGCCCAGAGACCCAGTACTTC. It specifies CASSRGTSPETQYF. The full variable domain, in which reference TRBV18 and TRBJ2-5 provide the parts outside the CDR3, is NAGVMQNPRHLVRRRGQEARLRCSPMKGHSHVYWYRQLPEEGLKFMVYLQKENIIDESGMPKERFSAEFPKEGPSILRIQQVVRGDSAAYFCASSRGTSPETQYFGPGTRLLVL.

This clonotype was counted ten times or more. The chain is built from TRBV6-5 and TRBJ1-4, with D tentatively TRBD1 (6 bases). V lost 2 bases and J lost 10, with 14 bases in between. Germline-derived CDR1 and CDR2 are MNHEY and SVGAGI. The CDR3 runs 14 residues. DNA for the CDR3: TGTGCCAGCAGTTACAGTCAGGGGATAGGAAAACTGTTTTTT. Translated, it gives CASSYSQGIGKLFF.

In its sample, this clonotype was seen a few times. Here the CDR3 reads CASTVDRATPEAFF. CDR3 coding DNA: TGTGCCAGTACTGTAGACAGGGCGACCCCTGAAGCTTTCTTT. The rearrangement uses TRBV19 and TRBJ1-1, with TRBD1 matching over 7 bases. The CDR3 totals 14 residues. Germline CDR1 is LNHDA and CDR2 is SQIVND (reference sequence). J was trimmed by 6 bases and V by 7 bases; bases with no gene match: 11.

This clonotype has a count of ten or more. The gene calls are TRBV3-1 and TRBJ2-7, with unresolved D. This CDR3 region has 12 residues. From germline, CDR1 is LGHDT and CDR2 YNNKEL (reference sequence). Trimming stripped 5 bases from V and 1 base from J, with 6 bases between. CDR3 DNA: TGTGCCAGCAGCAGGAGATCCTACGAGCAGTACTTC. Translation gives CASSRRSYEQYF.

In its sample, this clonotype was seen many times. The chain combines TRBV20-1 with TRBJ2-3; TRBD2 matches at 8 bases. Trimming took 3 bases from V and 2 from J; bases not matched to a gene: 16. The germline gives CDR1 DFQATT, CDR2 SNEGSKA (reference sequence). This CDR3 is 18 amino acids long. The CDR3 region is CSASPLAGGTRPTDTQYF. The CDR3 region has the DNA TGCAGTGCTAGCCCACTTGCGGGGGGAACTCGACCCACAGATACGCAGTATTTT.

Ten or more counts support this clonotype. The rearrangement joins TRBV29-1 to TRBJ2-7; D possibly matches TRBD1 or TRBD2 (5 bases each). CDR1 is SQVTM and CDR2 is ANQGSEA in the germline V gene. The V end was cut by 6 bases, the J end by 4 bases, with 10 bases between. The CDR3 has 11 amino acids. CDR3: CSVGVGYEQYF. CDR3 nucleotides: TGCAGCGTGGGGGTCGGGTACGAGCAGTACTTC.

Many counts were recorded for this clonotype. V usage is TRBV10-3 and J usage is TRBJ2-7; 7 bases are shared with TRBD1. V dropped 9 bases and J dropped 3; count of bases not matched to a gene: 5. Germline CDR1 is ENHRY and CDR2 is SYGVKD. This CDR3 comprises 12 residues. DNA of the CDR3: TGTGCCATTGCGACAGGGAGCTACGAGCAGTACTTC. It translates to CAIATGSYEQYF.

This clonotype came up many times. The V gene is TRBV7-9, the J gene TRBJ1-2, with D perhaps matching TRBD1 (5 bases). V lost 4 bases and J lost 2, with 14 bases in between. The CDR3 consists of 15 residues. Germline CDR1 SEHNR, CDR2 FQNEAQ (reference sequence). The CDR3 DNA follows: TGTGCCAGCAGCTCAGCCTCGGGACGGAACTATGGCTACACCTTC. Translated, it gives CASSSASGRNYGYTF.